Given below is one T cell receptor (beta chain) in context. The sample belongs to a study of T cell clonotyping in hematopoietic cell transplantation. TCRdb's table, derived via immunoSEQ multiplex PCR, lists solely in-frame clones and lacks some. The sample lists about 5,700 clones, over 90% seen once, with about half in the top ten. The sequencing used peripheral blood mononuclear cells, collected 100 days after allogeneic stem cell transplant. The clonotype comes from a female patient aged 45 to 65 who had an allogeneic stem cell transplant from an unrelated donor, so T cells may come from the graft donor. Some clones in this sample may be carry-over from other donors' samples.

CDR3 DNA sequence: TGTGCCAGCAGTGATGACTTCTATGGCTACACCTTC. It is translated as CASSDDFYGYTF. This sequence joins TRBV6-1 and TRBJ1-2, with D uncertain. The V end lost 3 bases, the J end lost 4 bases, and 6 bases lay between the germline ends. CDR1 and CDR2 from the germline V gene are MNHNS and SASEGT. The CDR3 has 12 residues.